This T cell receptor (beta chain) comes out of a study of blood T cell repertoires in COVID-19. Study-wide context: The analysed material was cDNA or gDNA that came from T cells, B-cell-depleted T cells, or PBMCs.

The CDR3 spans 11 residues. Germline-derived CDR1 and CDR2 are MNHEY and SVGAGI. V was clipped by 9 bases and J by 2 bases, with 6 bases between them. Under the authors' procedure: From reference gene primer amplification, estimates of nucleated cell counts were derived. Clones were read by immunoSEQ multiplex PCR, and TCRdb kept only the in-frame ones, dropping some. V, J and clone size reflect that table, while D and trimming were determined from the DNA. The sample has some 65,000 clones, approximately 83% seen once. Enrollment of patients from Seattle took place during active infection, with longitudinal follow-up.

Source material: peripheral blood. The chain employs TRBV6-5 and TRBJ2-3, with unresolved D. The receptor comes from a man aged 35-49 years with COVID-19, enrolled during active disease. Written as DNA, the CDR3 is TGTGCCAGTACAGCCACAGATACGCAGTATTTT. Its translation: CASTATDTQYF.